This T cell receptor (beta chain) was identified during a study of blood T cell repertoires in COVID-19. Trimming cost V 1 base and J 3 bases, with 13 bases left between them. This CDR3 has 15 residues. Germline V gene sequence: CDR1 SGHDT, CDR2 YYEEEE. Libraries were prepared by immunoSEQ multiplex PCR; TCRdb keeps only in-frame clonotypes and omits some of them. The data contain around 74,000 clones, around 88% of them singletons. A single count supports this clone. This chain uses TRBV5-6 with TRBJ1-2; a weak D match, TRBD1 (6 bases). The source material was peripheral blood. The receptor was isolated from a man aged 30 to 45 with acute or convalescent COVID-19. The CDR3 DNA sequence: TGTGCCAGCAGCTTGAACAGGGATTTAGACTATGGCTACACCTTC. Translating gives CASSLNRDLDYGYTF.